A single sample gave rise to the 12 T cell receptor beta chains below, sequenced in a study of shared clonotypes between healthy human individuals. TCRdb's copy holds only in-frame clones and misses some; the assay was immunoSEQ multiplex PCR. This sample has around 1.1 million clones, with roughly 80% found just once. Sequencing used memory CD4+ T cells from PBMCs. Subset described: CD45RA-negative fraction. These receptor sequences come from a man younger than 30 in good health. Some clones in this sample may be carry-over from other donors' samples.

The CDR3 sequence is CASSALALPYNEQFF. The CDR3 DNA sequence: TGTGCCAGCAGTGCACTAGCACTACCCTACAATGAGCAGTTCTTC. The V call is TRBV4-2, the J call TRBJ2-1; maybe TRBD2 (6 bases). This CDR3 comprises 15 residues. Trimming took 6 bases from V and 2 from J, leaving 14 bases between them. Germline CDR1 LGHNA, CDR2 YNFKEQ.

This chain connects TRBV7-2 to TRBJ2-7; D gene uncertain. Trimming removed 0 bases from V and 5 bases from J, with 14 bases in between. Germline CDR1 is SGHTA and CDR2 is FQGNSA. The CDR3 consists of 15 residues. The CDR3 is CASSLALTLWDEQYF. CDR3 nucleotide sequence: TGTGCCAGCAGCTTAGCTCTCACCCTCTGGGACGAGCAGTACTTC.

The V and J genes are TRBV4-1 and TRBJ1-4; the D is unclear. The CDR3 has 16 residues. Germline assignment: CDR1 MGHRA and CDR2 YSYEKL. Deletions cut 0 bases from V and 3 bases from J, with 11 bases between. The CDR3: CASSQDQYSPNEKLFF. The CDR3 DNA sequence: TGCGCCAGCAGCCAAGACCAATACAGCCCTAATGAAAAACTGTTTTTT.

For the CDR3, the DNA is TGTGCCAGCAGTGAAGCGTCAGATCGCGTTAGCTCCTACAATGAGCAGTTCTTC. Protein sequence: CASSEASDRVSSYNEQFF. V gene TRBV6-1 combines with J gene TRBJ2-1; no clear D gene. Between the trimmed V and J ends, which lost 0 bases and 0 bases, there was a span of 15 bases. The germline CDR1 and CDR2 sequences are MNHNS and SASEGT. The CDR3 loop spans 18 amino acids.

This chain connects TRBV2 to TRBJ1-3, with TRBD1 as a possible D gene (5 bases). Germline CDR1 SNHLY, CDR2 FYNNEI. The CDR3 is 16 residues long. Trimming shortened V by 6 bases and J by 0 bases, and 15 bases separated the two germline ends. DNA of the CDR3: TGTGCCAGCAGGGAGAGGGGTTTCAGCTCTGGAAACACCATATATTTT. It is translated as CASRERGFSSGNTIYF.

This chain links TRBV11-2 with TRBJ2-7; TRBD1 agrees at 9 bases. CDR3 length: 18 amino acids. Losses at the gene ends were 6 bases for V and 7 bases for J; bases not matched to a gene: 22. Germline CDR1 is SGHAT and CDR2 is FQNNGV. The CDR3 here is CASSPRDRALLPTREQYF. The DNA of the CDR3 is TGTGCCAGCAGTCCAAGGGACAGGGCGTTATTGCCTACGAGGGAGCAGTACTTC.

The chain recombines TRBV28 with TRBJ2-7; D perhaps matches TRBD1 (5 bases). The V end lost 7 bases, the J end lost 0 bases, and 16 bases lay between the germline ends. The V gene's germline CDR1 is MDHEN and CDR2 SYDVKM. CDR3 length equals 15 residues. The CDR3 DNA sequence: TGTGCCAGCAATCTTCAGGGTCTGTACTCCTACGAGCAGTACTTC. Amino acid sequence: CASNLQGLYSYEQYF.

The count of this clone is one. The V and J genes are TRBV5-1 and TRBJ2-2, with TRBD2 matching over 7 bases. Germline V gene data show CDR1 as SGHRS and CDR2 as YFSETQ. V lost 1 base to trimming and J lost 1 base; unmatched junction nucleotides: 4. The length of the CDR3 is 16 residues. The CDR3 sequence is CASSLQAGRNTGELFF. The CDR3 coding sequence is TGCGCCAGCAGCTTGCAAGCGGGGCGGAACACCGGGGAGCTGTTTTTT.

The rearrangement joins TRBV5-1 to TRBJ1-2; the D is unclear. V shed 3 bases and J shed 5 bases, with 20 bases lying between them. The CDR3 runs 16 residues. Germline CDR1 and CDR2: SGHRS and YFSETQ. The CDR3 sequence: CASSSTPQVRGYGYTF. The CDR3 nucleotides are TGCGCCAGCAGCTCCACCCCCCAGGTGAGAGGGTATGGCTACACCTTC.

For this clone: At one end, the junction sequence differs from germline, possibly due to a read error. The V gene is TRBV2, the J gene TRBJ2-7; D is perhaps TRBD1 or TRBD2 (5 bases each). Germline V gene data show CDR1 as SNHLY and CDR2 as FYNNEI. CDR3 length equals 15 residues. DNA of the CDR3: TGTGCCAGCAGGGGAAGTAGTGGGGGATCCTCCGAGCAGTACTTC. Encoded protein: CASRGSSGGSSEQYF. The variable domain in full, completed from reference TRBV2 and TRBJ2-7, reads EPEVTQTPSHQVTQMGQEVILRCVPISNHLYFYWYRQILGQKVEFLVSFYNNEISEKSEIFDDQFSVERPDGSNFTLKIRSTKLEDSAMYFCASRGSSGGSSEQYFGPGTRLTVT.

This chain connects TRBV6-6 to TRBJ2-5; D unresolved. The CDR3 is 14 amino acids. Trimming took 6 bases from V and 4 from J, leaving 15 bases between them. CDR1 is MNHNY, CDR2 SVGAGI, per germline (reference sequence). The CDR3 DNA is TGTGCCAGCAGAGACCTTAAGGGTGGAGAGACCCAGTACTTC. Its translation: CASRDLKGGETQYF.

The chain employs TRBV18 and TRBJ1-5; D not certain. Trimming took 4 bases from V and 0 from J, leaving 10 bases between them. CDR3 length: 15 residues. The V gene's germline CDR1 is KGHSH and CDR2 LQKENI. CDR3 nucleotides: TGTGCCAGCTCACAGGGTCGGGGTAGCAATCAGCCCCAGCATTTT. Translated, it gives CASSQGRGSNQPQHF.